This T cell receptor beta chain was retrieved from a study of blood T cells in healthy people across ages. Next came a second PCR, run for roughly 6 to 11 cycles, which used a sample-barcoded 5' primer along with a J-beta primer mix. TCRdb re-called the 5' RACE reads through MiXCR, storing one row per CDR3 protein. The table lists approximately 850,000 distinct CDR3 sequences, roughly 60% of them singletons, with 20% to 25% in the top ten. Overall study results and limits: Estimates drawn from one million T cells were deemed to understate diversity. Compared with aged donors, long-lived donors showed fewer expanded clones, suggesting selection. Age advanced and TCR beta diversity per million T cells fell, roughly linearly. Unsorted PBMCs blocked a conclusive comparison of naive and antigen-experienced cells.

CDR1 and CDR2 (germline): SGHTA, FQGNSA. The CDR3 runs 13 residues. Deletions cut 4 bases from V and 13 bases from J, with 17 bases between. This clonotype was recorded only once. No antigen is known for it. The specimen was blood. The chain joins TRBV7-2 to TRBJ2-1; possibly TRBD1 for D (5 bases). This sequence originates from a man aged 25 to 40 in good health. In nucleotides, the CDR3 is TGTGCCAGCAGCTCGCGCAGGGAAGAGACCCAGTTCTTC. Translating it yields CASSSRREETQFF. Full variable domain (outside the CDR3, taken from reference TRBV7-2 and TRBJ2-1): GAGVSQSPSNKVTEKGKDVELRCDPISGHTALYWYRQSLGQGLEFLIYFQGNSAPDKSGLPSDRFSAERTGGSVSTLTIQRTQQEDSAVYLCASSSRREETQFFGPGTRLTVL.